The T cell receptor beta chain under discussion was sequenced for a study of blood T cell repertoires in COVID-19. Study information: Samples of COVID-19 (acute and convalescent) were obtained from the United States, Italy and Spain. The analysed material was cDNA or gDNA that came from T cells, B-cell-depleted T cells, or PBMCs.

Original methodology: Estimation of nucleated cell counts relied on the amplification of reference gene primers. Generated by immunoSEQ multiplex PCR, the TCRdb table keeps only in-frame clones and is missing some. That table furnishes V, J and clone size, whereas the DNA furnished D and trimming. There are approximately 350,000 clones in the sample; approximately 89% occur only once, and less than 3.5% lies in the top ten. Germline V gives CDR1 GTSNPN, CDR2 SVGIG (reference sequence). The germline V and J ends were trimmed by 2 bases and 5 bases, with 19 bases remaining between them. The CDR3 covers 16 residues.

This rearrangement joins TRBV30 to TRBJ2-1; maybe TRBD2 (6 bases). This TCR came from a woman in her late teens or twenties who had recovered from COVID-19. The sequencing sample was made of peripheral blood. In DNA form, the CDR3 reads TGTGCCTGGAGTCCCGAGACTAGTTTATGGGACAATGAGCAGTTCTTC. Its translation is CAWSPETSLWDNEQFF.